Listed here are 20 T cell receptor beta chains from one sample, sequenced in a study of blood T cell repertoires in COVID-19. Profiled with immunoSEQ multiplex PCR; TCRdb holds only in-frame clones, not every one. The table has about 30,000 clones, about 65% seen once; the top ten hold about a sixth. Sequences were obtained from peripheral blood. The receptors originated from a human donor in a cohort sampled during active COVID-19.

V is TRBV27 and J is TRBJ1-4, with D unclear. The CDR3 contains 13 residues. Looked up from germline, CDR1 is MNHEY and CDR2 is SMNVEV (reference sequence). V dropped 1 base and J dropped 6 bases, with 6 bases sitting between them. CDR3 in amino acids: CASSLFGDEKLFF. The CDR3 region has the DNA TGTGCCAGCAGTTTATTTGGAGATGAAAAACTGTTTTTT.

The J gene is TRBJ2-2, the V gene TRBV14; 13 bases fit TRBD2. Germline trimming cut 4 bases from V and 4 bases from J; bases unmatched to any gene: 6. The germline V gene has CDR1 SGHDN and CDR2 FVKESK. This CDR3 spans 17 amino acids. CDR3 in DNA: TGTGCCAGCAGCCCTAGGACTAGCGGGAGACCCACCGGGGAGCTGTTTTTT. Encoded protein: CASSPRTSGRPTGELFF.

The genes are TRBV14 and TRBJ1-2; the match to TRBD1 covers 11 bases. Trimming removed 4 bases from V and 0 bases from J; junction bases left unmatched: 10. CDR1 and CDR2 from the germline V gene are SGHDN and FVKESK. This CDR3 region has 18 residues. This CDR3 reads CASSLGQGAPFANYGYTF. The DNA for the CDR3 is TGTGCCAGCAGCCTCGGACAGGGGGCCCCCTTCGCTAACTATGGCTACACCTTC.

V gene TRBV9 combines with J gene TRBJ1-5; D unclear. CDR1 and CDR2 (germline): SGDLS, YYNGEE. The CDR3 has 13 residues. V lost 3 bases to trimming and J lost 5 bases, with 9 bases between them. As DNA, the CDR3 is TGTGCCAGCAGCGCGTTGGGAGATCAGCCCCAGCATTTT. It is translated as CASSALGDQPQHF.

J is TRBJ2-2 and V is TRBV7-6; 9 bases agree with TRBD2. With 1 base clipped from V and 0 bases from J, the junction kept 3 bases outside the gene matches. The length of the CDR3 is 17 residues. Germline loops: CDR1 SGHVS, CDR2 FNYEAQ. The CDR3 coding sequence is TGTGCCAGCAGCTTAGAGGCTAGCGGGGCGAACACCGGGGAGCTGTTTTTT. Protein sequence: CASSLEASGANTGELFF. Together with reference TRBV7-6 and TRBJ2-2, the CDR3 gives the full variable domain: GAGVSQSPRYKVTKRGQDVALRCDPISGHVSLYWYRQALGQGPEFLTYFNYEAQQDKSGLPNDRFSAERPEGSISTLTIQRTEQRDSAMYRCASSLEASGANTGELFFGEGSRLTVL.

This clone appeared a single time. The chain employs TRBV13 and TRBJ2-1; TRBD2 agrees at 9 bases. V lost 5 bases and J lost 8; bases outside the gene matches: 16. The CDR3 covers 17 residues. In germline, CDR1 is PRHDT, CDR2 FYEKMQ (reference sequence). The CDR3 spells CASSRKRTSEVWDEQFF. CDR3 bases: TGTGCCAGCAGCAGAAAGAGGACTAGCGAGGTGTGGGATGAGCAGTTCTTC.

The chain recombines TRBV18 with TRBJ2-5; 14 nucleotides align to TRBD2. This CDR3 comprises 16 residues. Germline V lookup: CDR1 KGHSH, CDR2 LQKENI. V lost 4 bases, J lost 5 bases, and 6 bases stayed unmatched. The CDR3 DNA reads as TGTGCCAGCTCACTGACTAGCGGGAGGGCCGGGGAGACCCAGTACTTC. It translates to CASSLTSGRAGETQYF.

This rearrangement joins TRBV5-1 to TRBJ2-3; maybe TRBD2 (5 bases). V lost 5 bases, J lost 3 bases, and 13 bases lay in between. The CDR3 extends over 14 amino acids. Germline V lookup: CDR1 SGHRS, CDR2 YFSETQ. The CDR3 DNA reads TGCGCCAGCAGTTTTTTCACGGGGACAGATACGCAGTATTTT. Its translation: CASSFFTGTDTQYF.

This chain connects TRBV12-5 to TRBJ1-2, with D possibly TRBD1 on 5 matching bases. This CDR3 region has 13 residues. Trimming shortened V by 4 bases and J by 8 bases, and 14 bases separated the two germline ends. Germline V gene sequence: CDR1 LGHNT, CDR2 FRNRAP. CDR3 bases: TGTGCTAGTGGTTCCACCAGGGTGTGGGGCTACACCTTC. This gives the protein CASGSTRVWGYTF.

This sequence joins TRBV4-2 and TRBJ2-1; the match to TRBD2 covers 14 bases. With 2 bases clipped from V and 0 bases from J, the junction kept 9 bases outside the gene matches. The CDR3 covers 20 residues. Germline-derived CDR1 and CDR2 are LGHNA and YNFKEQ. In DNA, the CDR3 is TGTGCCAGCAGCCAACGCCCGGGACTAGCGGGAGTGAGCTCCTACAATGAGCAGTTCTTC. Protein product: CASSQRPGLAGVSSYNEQFF.

This clone has a handful of counts. The gene calls are TRBV29-1 and TRBJ1-2; maybe TRBD1 (6 bases). Trimming pared 8 bases from V and 3 bases from J, leaving 16 bases between. This CDR3 has 13 residues. The germline V gene encodes CDR1 SQVTM and CDR2 ANQGSEA. CDR3 sequence reads: CSSWEGGHYGYTF. DNA of the CDR3: TGCAGCTCCTGGGAGGGGGGACACTATGGCTACACCTTC.

This clone came up a few times. Germline is not matched at one junction end, which may reflect a read error. The V gene is TRBV12-5, the J gene TRBJ2-7, with D unresolved. Germline V gene lookup returns CDR1 LGHNT and CDR2 FRNRAP. This CDR3 region has 14 residues. The DNA of the CDR3 is TGTGCTAGCGTGAACTCCCCACTCTCCCACGAGCAGTACTTC. Its translation is CASVNSPLSHEQYF.

This clone was observed a few times. V is TRBV5-1 and J is TRBJ1-1; D might be TRBD1 (6 bases). The CDR3 runs 13 residues. Germline-derived CDR1 and CDR2 are SGHRS and YFSETQ. V gave up 4 bases and J gave up 4 bases, with 11 bases separating them. CDR3 in DNA: TGCGCCAGCAGCGCAGGGGTGGGCACTGAAGCTTTCTTT. This sequence encodes CASSAGVGTEAFF.

V is TRBV29-1 and J is TRBJ1-2, with D possibly matching TRBD1 (5 bases). The CDR3 sequence is 15 residues long. Trimming shortened V by 6 bases and J by 0 bases, and 17 bases separated the two germline ends. Germline CDR1 reads SQVTM; CDR2 reads ANQGSEA. CDR3 sequence: CSVLRAIGANYGYTF. The CDR3 nucleotides are TGCAGCGTCCTGAGAGCTATAGGGGCTAACTATGGCTACACCTTC.

J is TRBJ2-7 and V is TRBV11-3; no clear D. The CDR3 consists of 13 residues. V lost 3 bases and J 0 bases, leaving 6 bases between the germline ends. Germline values: CDR1 SGHNT, CDR2 YENEEA. Written as DNA, the CDR3 is TGTGCCAGCAGCTTCGGAGTCTCCTACGAGCAGTACTTC. This sequence encodes CASSFGVSYEQYF.

This chain links TRBV5-6 with TRBJ1-4, with D possibly matching TRBD1 (5 bases). Germline V gives CDR1 SGHDT, CDR2 YYEEEE. This CDR3 is built from 14 residues. V was cut by 0 bases and J by 5 bases, with 8 bases left in between. This CDR3 reads CASSLGGGNEKLFF. The CDR3 DNA follows: TGTGCCAGCAGCTTGGGCGGGGGGAATGAAAAACTGTTTTTT.

A word on this clone: One junction end does not reproduce the germline sequence, and a read error may be involved. The V call is TRBV10-3, the J call TRBJ2-7; 7 positions match TRBD2. This CDR3 contains 16 residues. Germline CDR1 reads ENHRY; CDR2 reads SYGVKD. The CDR3 DNA sequence: TGTGCCAGCAGTGTGGGGGGGTCTTTAGATGCCTACGAGCAGTACTTC. Translated: CASSVGGSLDAYEQYF.

The rearrangement joins TRBV3-1 (or the pseudogene TRBV3-2) to TRBJ2-2; D remains unclear. The CDR3 is made up of 12 amino acids. With 5 bases removed from V and 7 bases from J, the gap between germline ends came to 8 bases. Germline CDR1 is LGHDT and CDR2 is YNNKEL (reference sequence). This CDR3 is CASSYTGGELFF. The CDR3, as DNA: TGTGCCAGCAGCTACACGGGCGGGGAGCTGTTTTTT.

This sequence joins TRBV16 and TRBJ1-2, with D tentatively TRBD1 (6 bases). CDR3 length equals 14 residues. Germline V gives CDR1 KGHSY, CDR2 FQNENV. Trimming removed 0 bases at V and 4 bases at J, with 9 bases between. CDR3 in DNA: TGTGCCAGCAGCCAATCTCAGGGGATCTATGGCTACACCTTC. Translating it yields CASSQSQGIYGYTF.

The chain uses TRBV5-1 and TRBJ2-3, with 11 bases identical to TRBD2. V lost 6 bases, J lost 6 bases, and 6 bases stayed unmatched. CDR1 SGHRS and CDR2 YFSETQ come from the germline V gene. This CDR3 comprises 14 residues. CDR3 loop: CASTRVAGGDTQYF. The CDR3 coding sequence is TGCGCCAGCACCCGGGTAGCGGGAGGGGATACGCAGTATTTT.